Below, 14 T cell receptor beta chains from the same sample are listed, as sequenced in a study of cytomegalovirus exposure and HLA in healthy donors (dated 2017 in TCRdb). The method behind the library was the immunoSEQ multiplex PCR assay. For the multiplex PCR, a mixture combining 60 forward primers for TCR Vbeta segments and 13 reverse primers for TCR Jbeta segments was used. The source is immuneACCESS, and TCRdb retained only in-frame sequences with V and J called. Part of the clones is not carried over; for the studies checked, unresolved V genes explain less than half of this, and the remainder is unexplained. Present in this sample are around 150,000 clones, approximately 8.9% of which were seen just once. Jointly, the top ten make up roughly 7% of the sample. The sample was PBMCs. Receptors were obtained from a woman in her forties in good health and CMV-seropositive.

The chain joins TRBV5-1 to TRBJ2-2; 9 nucleotides line up with TRBD1. Germline V lookup: CDR1 SGHRS, CDR2 YFSETQ. Trimming cost V 6 bases and J 4 bases; bases outside gene matches: 10. This CDR3 is built from 16 residues. The CDR3: CASMLRSGQGTGELFF. In nucleotides, the CDR3 is TGCGCCAGCATGCTTCGTTCGGGACAGGGCACCGGGGAGCTGTTTTTT.

This clone was seen only a few times. This chain connects TRBV5-1 to TRBJ2-1; 9 positions match TRBD1. Germline-derived CDR1 and CDR2 are SGHRS and YFSETQ. With V trimmed by 4 bases and J by 3 bases, 8 bases remained unmatched. This CDR3 spans 16 amino acids. The CDR3 nucleotides are TGCGCCAGCAGCCCCTCCGGGACAGGGTACTACAATGAGCAGTTCTTC. Translated, it gives CASSPSGTGYYNEQFF.

The J gene is TRBJ1-4, the V gene TRBV29-1; TRBD1 matches at 7 bases. Per the germline V gene, CDR1 is SQVTM and CDR2 is ANQGSEA. With V trimmed by 4 bases and J by 8 bases, 7 bases remained unmatched. This CDR3 region has 13 residues. CDR3 DNA sequence: TGCAGCGTTGTACAGGGGAGTGAGGAAAAACTGTTTTTT. This sequence encodes CSVVQGSEEKLFF. The complete variable domain, with remaining parts taken from reference TRBV29-1 and TRBJ1-4, reads SAVISQKPSRDICQRGTSLTIQCQVDSQVTMMFWYRQQPGQSLTLIATANQGSEATYESGFVIDKFPISRPNLTFSTLTVSNMSPEDSSIYLCSVVQGSEEKLFFGSGTQLSVL.

The chain joins TRBV27 to TRBJ2-7; D might be TRBD2 (6 bases). The CDR3 is made up of 13 amino acids. Deletions cut 8 bases from V and 9 bases from J, with 20 bases between. The germline CDR1 and CDR2 sequences are MNHEY and SMNVEV (reference sequence). DNA for the CDR3: TGTGCCAGCCGAGTGGGGGGAGTGGGAAGGCAGTACTTC. Its protein is CASRVGGVGRQYF.

The CDR3 DNA reads TGTGCCACCAGCCAGGGTTGGGACATTCAGTACTTC. Its translation is CATSQGWDIQYF. The rearrangement uses TRBV15 and TRBJ2-4; weak D call: TRBD1 (5 bases). Germline assignment: CDR1 LNHNV and CDR2 YYDKDF (reference sequence). The CDR3 covers 12 residues. Trimming stripped 5 bases from V and 8 bases from J, with 10 bases between.

This clone turned up a few times. The rearrangement links TRBV5-1 to TRBJ1-2; D might be TRBD1 (5 bases). The CDR3 has 14 amino acids. V shed 1 base and J shed 7 bases, with 14 bases lying between them. Germline V lookup: CDR1 SGHRS, CDR2 YFSETQ. CDR3 sequence (DNA): TGCGCCAGCAGCTTGAAAGGGGTAGGTCGTGGCTACACCTTC. Translation: CASSLKGVGRGYTF.

The V gene is TRBV11-2, the J gene TRBJ1-4; 10 bases fit TRBD1. Germline CDR1 SGHAT, CDR2 FQNNGV. The V gene end was trimmed by 6 bases and the J gene end by 8 bases; junction bases not matched to a gene: 15. CDR3 length: 17 amino acids. As DNA, the CDR3 is TGTGCCAGCAGTTCTGACAGGGGGCGGTCCTCGGAAGAAAAACTGTTTTTT. This gives the protein CASSSDRGRSSEEKLFF. The full variable domain, completed using reference TRBV11-2 and TRBJ1-4, is EAGVAQSPRYKIIEKRQSVAFWCNPISGHATLYWYQQILGQGPKLLIQFQNNGVVDDSQLPKDRFSAERLKGVDSTLKIQPAKLEDSAVYLCASSSDRGRSSEEKLFFGSGTQLSVL.

This clone was detected only a few times. This chain links TRBV5-4 with TRBJ2-2, with D tentatively TRBD2 (5 bases). Per germline, CDR1 SGHNT and CDR2 YYREEE (reference sequence). The CDR3 loop spans 16 amino acids. The V end lost 4 bases, the J end lost 3 bases, and 16 bases lay between the germline ends. The CDR3 sequence: CASSGSSSKDTGELFF. The CDR3 nucleotides read TGTGCCAGCAGCGGCTCTAGCTCGAAGGACACCGGGGAGCTGTTTTTT.

This clone came up a few times. The chain joins TRBV5-4 to TRBJ1-6, with D tentatively TRBD1 (6 bases). CDR1 is SGHNT and CDR2 is YYREEE in the germline V gene (reference sequence). V was pared by 5 bases and J by 13 bases, with 16 bases between. This CDR3 comprises 13 residues. DNA for the CDR3: TGTGCCAGCAGTCCGGACAGCCCTGCGCCCCTCCACTTT. It encodes CASSPDSPAPLHF.

This clone turned up a few times. The gene calls are TRBV5-6 and TRBJ2-3; 10 bases match TRBD1. Germline trimming cut 5 bases from V and 2 bases from J; bases unmatched to any gene: 5. This CDR3 is 15 amino acids long. The germline V gene encodes CDR1 SGHDT and CDR2 YYEEEE. CDR3 nucleotides: TGTGCCAGCAGTCAGGACAGGGGGTACACAGATACGCAGTATTTT. This encodes CASSQDRGYTDTQYF. Complete variable domain (other parts from reference TRBV5-6 and TRBJ2-3): DAGVTQSPTHLIKTRGQQVTLRCSPKSGHDTVSWYQQALGQGPQFIFQYYEEEERQRGNFPDRFSGHQFPNYSSELNVNALLLGDSALYLCASSQDRGYTDTQYFGPGTRLTVL.

V usage is TRBV7-2 and J usage is TRBJ2-2; D is perhaps TRBD2 (5 bases). The CDR3 has 19 residues. From germline, CDR1 is SGHTA and CDR2 FQGNSA. The V gene lost 1 base and the J gene lost 7 bases, with 25 bases spanning the gap. CDR3 in DNA: TGTGCCAGCAGCTTAGGCACAACCGGGATGGGTTCGGGGTACGGGGAGCTGTTTTTT. It translates to CASSLGTTGMGSGYGELFF. Based on the CDR3 plus reference TRBV7-2 and TRBJ2-2, the full variable domain is GAGVSQSPSNKVTEKGKDVELRCDPISGHTALYWYRQSLGQGLEFLIYFQGNSAPDKSGLPSDRFSAERTGGSVSTLTIQRTQQEDSAVYLCASSLGTTGMGSGYGELFFGEGSRLTVL.

This clone has only a few counts. The V gene is TRBV2, the J gene TRBJ1-2; tentative D call: TRBD1 (6 bases). Trimming cost V 4 bases and J 8 bases, with 20 bases left between them. The length of the CDR3 is 15 residues. Germline values: CDR1 SNHLY, CDR2 FYNNEI. CDR3 region: CASSVKVMQGSGYTF. CDR3 bases: TGTGCCAGCAGTGTGAAGGTGATGCAGGGGAGCGGCTACACCTTC.

The rearrangement uses TRBV5-1 and TRBJ2-2, with 7 bases identical to TRBD1. V was clipped by 0 bases and J by 2 bases; unmatched bases: 4. Germline values: CDR1 SGHRS, CDR2 YFSETQ. The CDR3 has 16 residues. CDR3 nucleotides: TGCGCCAGCAGCTTGGGAGGACAGGTCAACACCGGGGAGCTGTTTTTT. This translates into CASSLGGQVNTGELFF. Full variable domain (outside the CDR3, taken from reference TRBV5-1 and TRBJ2-2): KAGVTQTPRYLIKTRGQQVTLSCSPISGHRSVSWYQQTPGQGLQFLFEYFSETQRNKGNFPGRFSGRQFSNSRSEMNVSTLELGDSALYLCASSLGGQVNTGELFFGEGSRLTVL.

This clone was observed a handful of times. The gene calls are TRBV2 and TRBJ1-5; TRBD1 is a possible D gene (5 bases). V lost 8 bases, J lost 0 bases, and 20 bases lay in between. This CDR3 is built from 17 residues. Germline V lookup: CDR1 SNHLY, CDR2 FYNNEI. In DNA form, the CDR3 reads TGTGCCAGCTCACTCGGGGGAACAGTGTATAGCAATCAGCCCCAGCATTTT. Protein sequence: CASSLGGTVYSNQPQHF.